This T cell receptor beta chain appears in the sequencing data of a study of identical twins. The germline gives CDR1 SQVTM, CDR2 ANQGSEA. CDR3 length: 15 residues. The ends were cut back, 1 base at V and 3 bases at J, with 15 bases in the middle. Via MiXCR, TCRdb re-called the 5' RACE reads, giving one row per CDR3 protein. Among roughly 690,000 distinct CDR3 sequences, 21% were seen once, and the ten largest hold about 4.3%. These data were also filed under a second study, of T cells expressing NK-cell markers. Per that study: It was sorted CD3+CD56+NKG2C+, CD3+CD56+NKG2C- and CD3+CD56-NKG2C+ T cells that supplied the TCR beta repertoires.

J is TRBJ1-2 and V is TRBV29-1; tentatively, D is TRBD1 (6 bases). The sequence was obtained from a woman aged 18-30 years in good health. Sequences were obtained from PBMCs. CDR3 sequence: CSVEADRSGDYGYTF. The CDR3, as DNA: TGCAGCGTTGAAGCAGACAGGTCGGGGGACTATGGCTACACCTTC.